The 8 T cell receptor beta chains in this list originate from one sample, sequenced in a study of CD8 T cells in ankylosing spondylitis. Study-level results: Made up of under 10 highly homologous variants, a TCR beta motif appeared characteristic of ankylosing spondylitis blood.

TCRdb re-derived calls from the 5' RACE reads in MiXCR, one entry per CDR3 protein. The sample comprises about 390,000 distinct CDR3 sequences, under 25% of which are singletons, and approximately 15% rests with the top ten. These receptors' targets are unknown. Sequenced: blood, either unsorted or a sorted T cell fraction (not recorded which). Every receptor here comes from a male donor with ankylosing spondylitis.

This clonotype has a handful of counts. This chain connects TRBV25-1 to TRBJ1-2, with D possibly being TRBD1 (6 bases). Between the trimmed V and J ends, which lost 4 bases and 4 bases, there was a span of 10 bases. CDR1 MGHDK and CDR2 SYGVNS come from the germline V gene. The CDR3 covers 13 residues. The CDR3 loop reads CASSGGGSYGYTF. CDR3 in DNA: TGTGCCAGCAGTGGAGGGGGTAGCTATGGCTACACCTTC.

The chain joins TRBV12-3 or TRBV12-4 to TRBJ2-7; D assignment may be TRBD1 or TRBD2 (5 bases each). The CDR3 length is 16 residues. V was clipped by 3 bases and J by 4 bases, with 19 bases between them. The chain's CDR3 is CASSLVPIGERYEQYF. The DNA of the CDR3 is TGTGCCAGCAGTTTGGTCCCCATAGGGGAGCGGTACGAGCAGTACTTC.

The sample holds a few counts of this clonotype. The chain combines TRBV11-2 with TRBJ1-2, with 7 bases identical to TRBD1. The CDR3 spans 16 residues. CDR1 is SGHAT, CDR2 FQNNGV, per germline. With 1 base clipped from V and 4 bases from J, the junction kept 9 bases outside the gene matches. The DNA of the CDR3 is TGTGCCAGCAGCTTAGGACTACAGGGGATGTCCTATGGCTACACCTTC. Encoded protein: CASSLGLQGMSYGYTF.

V gene TRBV5-5 combines with J gene TRBJ2-1, with TRBD2 as a possible D gene (6 bases). The CDR3 is 15 amino acids. CDR1 and CDR2 from the germline V gene are SGHKS and YYEKEE (reference sequence). Deletions cut 3 bases from V and 0 bases from J, with 10 bases between. CDR3 nucleotide sequence: TGTGCCAGCAGCTCTAGCGCCGGCTCCTACAATGAGCAGTTCTTC. Amino acids: CASSSSAGSYNEQFF.

The chain carries TRBV20-1 and TRBJ1-2; unclear D gene. The CDR3 sequence is 13 residues long. The V gene lost 3 bases and the J gene lost 4 bases, with 12 bases spanning the gap. The germline gives CDR1 DFQATT, CDR2 SNEGSKA (reference sequence). This chain's CDR3 is CSARSSNPYGYTF. CDR3 bases: TGCAGTGCTAGGTCCTCTAACCCCTATGGCTACACCTTC.

In its sample, this clonotype was seen a few times. CDR3 sequence: CSVGRQWSSYNEQFF. The CDR3 nucleotides read TGCAGCGTTGGGAGACAGTGGAGCTCCTACAATGAGCAGTTCTTC. This chain links TRBV29-1 with TRBJ2-1; D is perhaps TRBD1 (5 bases). Germline CDR1 is SQVTM and CDR2 is ANQGSEA. V was cut by 4 bases and J by 0 bases, with 13 bases left in between. This CDR3 region has 15 residues.

The V gene is TRBV28, the J gene TRBJ2-7, with D hard to call. CDR1 and CDR2 from the germline V gene are MDHEN and SYDVKM. V lost 6 bases and J 2 bases, leaving 14 bases between the germline ends. The CDR3 runs 14 residues. CDR3 nucleotide sequence: TGTGCCAGCAGAGAGTTCGACCCTACCTACGAGCAGTACTTC. Residues: CASREFDPTYEQYF.

This clonotype was seen a handful of times. The chain couples TRBV20-1 to TRBJ1-4; a possible D gene is TRBD1 (6 bases). V shed 0 bases and J shed 3 bases, with 11 bases lying between them. CDR1 and CDR2 (germline): DFQATT, SNEGSKA (reference sequence). This CDR3 is 15 amino acids long. CDR3 sequence reads: CSARDQGRPNEKLFF. In nucleotides, the CDR3 is TGCAGTGCTAGAGATCAGGGGCGGCCTAATGAAAAACTGTTTTTT.